Below are 30 T cell receptor beta chains sequenced from a single sample in a study of shared clonotypes between healthy human individuals. Only in-frame clones appear in the TCRdb table, and some are missing; sequencing was by immunoSEQ multiplex PCR. The sample lists 1,400,000 or so clones, roughly 98.5% occurring once. The sequenced sample consisted of naive CD4+ T cells sorted from blood. Subset indicated: CD45RA+ positively selected. All receptors come from a man aged 25 to 40 in good health.

The J gene is TRBJ2-7, the V gene TRBV28; 7 nucleotides match TRBD1. The CDR3 loop spans 14 amino acids. CDR1 MDHEN and CDR2 SYDVKM come from the germline V gene. V lost 3 bases and J lost 2; bases outside the gene matches: 4. CDR3 residues: CASSFPGTAYEQYF. The CDR3 region has the DNA TGTGCCAGCAGTTTTCCCGGGACAGCCTACGAGCAGTACTTC. The full variable domain, completed using reference TRBV28 and TRBJ2-7, is DVKVTQSSRYLVKRTGEKVFLECVQDMDHENMFWYRQDPGLGLRLIYFSYDVKMKEKGDIPEGYSVSREKKERFSLILESASTNQTSMYLCASSFPGTAYEQYFGPGTRLTVT.

The rearrangement uses TRBV28 and TRBJ1-1, with 8 bases fitting TRBD1. CDR3 length: 15 residues. The germline V gene encodes CDR1 MDHEN and CDR2 SYDVKM. V lost 5 bases to trimming and J lost 8 bases; unmatched junction nucleotides: 13. The CDR3 DNA reads as TGTGCCAGCAGTACCCGACAGGGGCCCCTTATGGAAGCTTTCTTT. As protein: CASSTRQGPLMEAFF.

The chain carries TRBV5-1 and TRBJ2-3; D is undetermined. Germline-derived CDR1 and CDR2 are SGHRS and YFSETQ. Trimming left V 0 bases short and J 0 bases short, with 8 bases between. The CDR3 spans 15 residues. The CDR3 protein is CASSLGSISTDTQYF. CDR3 nucleotides: TGCGCCAGCAGCTTGGGTAGTATCAGCACAGATACGCAGTATTTT.

J is TRBJ2-7 and V is TRBV2; D could derive from TRBD1 or TRBD2 (5 bases each). Germline CDR1 SNHLY, CDR2 FYNNEI. This CDR3 has 15 residues. V shed 6 bases and J shed 2 bases, with 17 bases lying between them. Written as DNA, the CDR3 is TGTGCCAGCAGGGTAGTGAGGGGATTCCCCTACGAGCAGTACTTC. Its protein is CASRVVRGFPYEQYF.

The rearrangement links TRBV7-9 to TRBJ2-2; the D is unclear. Germline values: CDR1 SEHNR, CDR2 FQNEAQ (reference sequence). The V gene lost 5 bases and the J gene lost 1 base, with 14 bases spanning the gap. The CDR3 runs 16 residues. This chain's CDR3 is CASSPELVLNTGELFF. CDR3 DNA sequence: TGTGCCAGCAGCCCCGAACTGGTCCTGAACACCGGGGAGCTGTTTTTT.

The V gene is TRBV10-3, the J gene TRBJ1-1; weak D call: TRBD1 (5 bases). Germline CDR1 is ENHRY and CDR2 is SYGVKD. The CDR3 is 13 amino acids. Trimming shortened V by 10 bases and J by 3 bases, and 15 bases separated the two germline ends. Here the CDR3 reads CATATGSDTEAFF. DNA of the CDR3: TGTGCCACCGCTACAGGTTCCGACACTGAAGCTTTCTTT.

This rearrangement joins TRBV11-2 to TRBJ2-5; 7 nucleotides match TRBD2. Germline V CDR1 and CDR2: SGHAT, FQNNGV. CDR3 length: 17 residues. J was trimmed by 2 bases and V by 4 bases; bases with no gene match: 13. CDR3 in amino acids: CASSSLGLTSVQETQYF. The CDR3 bases are TGTGCCAGCAGCTCTTTAGGGTTAACTAGCGTACAAGAGACCCAGTACTTC.

The V gene is TRBV7-2, the J gene TRBJ1-2, with D perhaps TRBD1 (5 bases). Germline V lookup: CDR1 SGHTA, CDR2 FQGNSA. With 1 base removed from V and 4 bases from J, the gap between germline ends came to 10 bases. This CDR3 is built from 14 residues. CDR3 protein: CASSLDRGVYGYTF. The CDR3 coding sequence is TGTGCCAGCAGCTTAGACCGGGGGGTCTATGGCTACACCTTC.

The chain is built from TRBV4-3 and TRBJ2-3; 12 bases align to TRBD2. Per the germline V gene, CDR1 is LGHNA and CDR2 is YSLEER. V was pared by 4 bases and J by 6 bases, with 5 bases of the junction left unmatched. The CDR3 consists of 15 residues. Written as DNA, the CDR3 is TGCGCCAGCAGCCCAAGACTAGCGGGAGCGGATACGCAGTATTTT. Its translation: CASSPRLAGADTQYF.

The V call is TRBV19, the J call TRBJ2-1; 13 nucleotides match TRBD2. The CDR3 loop spans 16 amino acids. V shed 4 bases, J shed 6 bases, and the junction held 6 bases outside the gene matches. Germline V gene lookup returns CDR1 LNHDA and CDR2 SQIVND (reference sequence). The CDR3 reads CASSTPGLAGFNEQFF. The CDR3 DNA reads TGTGCCAGTAGTACACCGGGACTAGCGGGATTCAATGAGCAGTTCTTC.

The chain combines TRBV2 with TRBJ2-1; D is uncertain. V lost 5 bases and J 4 bases, leaving 15 bases between the germline ends. Germline V gene data show CDR1 as SNHLY and CDR2 as FYNNEI. The CDR3 consists of 15 residues. CDR3 sequence reads: CASSLTSTLYNEQFF. DNA for the CDR3: TGTGCCAGCAGTCTGACATCCACCCTATACAATGAGCAGTTCTTC.

The chain uses TRBV11-2 and TRBJ2-7, with a weak D call TRBD2 (6 bases). This CDR3 spans 14 amino acids. The germline V gene encodes CDR1 SGHAT and CDR2 FQNNGV. V lost 1 base, J lost 3 bases, and 10 bases lay in between. In DNA, the CDR3 is TGTGCCAGCAGCTTAGGGGCGGGGCTCTACGAGCAGTACTTC. Protein product: CASSLGAGLYEQYF. Full variable domain (missing parts from reference TRBV11-2 and TRBJ2-7): EAGVAQSPRYKIIEKRQSVAFWCNPISGHATLYWYQQILGQGPKLLIQFQNNGVVDDSQLPKDRFSAERLKGVDSTLKIQPAKLEDSAVYLCASSLGAGLYEQYFGPGTRLTVT.

This sequence joins TRBV19 and TRBJ2-3; 13 bases map to TRBD2. The CDR3 has 16 amino acids. J gave up 8 bases and V 6 bases, and 11 bases lay outside the gene matches. Per the germline V gene, CDR1 is LNHDA and CDR2 is SQIVND (reference sequence). CDR3 region: CASSPGLAGELSTQYF. The CDR3 DNA is TGTGCCAGTAGCCCTGGACTAGCGGGAGAACTCAGTACGCAGTATTTT.

V and J are TRBV4-1 and TRBJ1-5; D call uncertain. Trimming shortened V by 0 bases and J by 7 bases, and 7 bases separated the two germline ends. Germline lookup yields CDR1 MGHRA and CDR2 YSYEKL. This CDR3 comprises 13 residues. As DNA, the CDR3 is TGCGCCAGCAGCCAAGATTCATACCAGCCCCAGCATTTT. It encodes CASSQDSYQPQHF.

CDR3 in amino acids: CASSAPIMSTDTQYF. The CDR3 region has the DNA TGTGCCAGCAGTGCCCCAATTATGAGCACAGATACGCAGTATTTT. This sequence joins TRBV2 and TRBJ2-3; D unresolved. The CDR3 runs 15 residues. The V gene lost 4 bases and the J gene lost 0 bases, with 11 bases spanning the gap. Per germline, CDR1 SNHLY and CDR2 FYNNEI.

This chain uses TRBV4-1 with TRBJ1-5; D is uncertain. Trimming left V 1 base short and J 2 bases short, with 3 bases between. The CDR3 totals 13 residues. Per germline, CDR1 MGHRA and CDR2 YSYEKL. The DNA for the CDR3 is TGCGCCAGCAGCCAAGCGGGCAATCAGCCCCAGCATTTT. Protein sequence: CASSQAGNQPQHF.

The chain uses TRBV7-9 and TRBJ2-7, with 8 bases aligning to TRBD1. The CDR3 covers 16 residues. The ends lost 2 bases at V and 6 bases at J; junction bases unmatched: 12. Germline values: CDR1 SEHNR, CDR2 FQNEAQ (reference sequence). CDR3 bases: TGTGCCAGCAGCTTATTTCAGGACAGGGACACCCGCGAGCAGTACTTC. The encoded protein is CASSLFQDRDTREQYF.

The chain has TRBV4-1 and TRBJ2-5; 11 nucleotides agree with TRBD2. The CDR3 is 17 residues long. Trimming took 1 base from V and 7 from J; bases not matched to a gene: 11. CDR1 and CDR2 (germline): MGHRA, YSYEKL. CDR3 loop: CASSQAIAGGPYGTQYF. CDR3 nucleotides: TGCGCCAGCAGCCAAGCAATAGCGGGAGGGCCTTATGGGACCCAGTACTTC.

This chain connects TRBV5-1 to TRBJ2-5; D perhaps matches TRBD2 (5 bases). Germline CDR1 reads SGHRS; CDR2 reads YFSETQ. Between the trimmed V and J ends, which lost 1 base and 5 bases, there was a span of 9 bases. This CDR3 contains 13 residues. DNA of the CDR3: TGCGCCAGCAGCTTGATTAGCGCTGAGACCCAGTACTTC. Translated: CASSLISAETQYF.

The genes are TRBV7-9 and TRBJ2-2; D is unresolved. The germline V gene has CDR1 SEHNR and CDR2 FQNEAQ (reference sequence). Trimming shortened V by 5 bases and J by 5 bases, and 18 bases separated the two germline ends. The CDR3 contains 16 residues. CDR3 DNA sequence: TGTGCCAGCAGCCCTCATAGAAAGCGAGGAACCGGGGAGCTGTTTTTT. Its translation is CASSPHRKRGTGELFF.

The J gene is TRBJ2-2, the V gene TRBV5-1, with 7 bases fitting TRBD1. Germline V gene data show CDR1 as SGHRS and CDR2 as YFSETQ. J gave up 2 bases and V 7 bases, and 8 bases lay outside the gene matches. The CDR3 is 15 residues long. The CDR3 sequence is CASGGQGDNTGELFF. CDR3 in DNA: TGCGCCAGCGGCGGCCAGGGGGACAACACCGGGGAGCTGTTTTTT.

The chain employs TRBV11-2 and TRBJ2-1; 9 bases align to TRBD2. The J segment lost 5 bases and the V segment lost 3 bases, leaving 14 bases of the junction unmatched. The germline CDR1 and CDR2 sequences are SGHAT and FQNNGV. This CDR3 region has 18 residues. CDR3 sequence: CASSFPYGGSGSHNEQFF. CDR3 in DNA: TGTGCCAGCAGCTTCCCCTATGGGGGTAGCGGGAGCCACAATGAGCAGTTCTTC.

V usage is TRBV5-1 and J usage is TRBJ1-4, with 7 bases that match TRBD1. The germline V gene encodes CDR1 SGHRS and CDR2 YFSETQ. Trimming cost V 1 base and J 4 bases; bases outside gene matches: 4. The CDR3 is made up of 15 amino acids. Here the CDR3 reads CASSLRQGVNEKLFF. CDR3 bases: TGCGCCAGCAGCTTGCGACAGGGAGTTAATGAAAAACTGTTTTTT.

This chain connects TRBV15 to TRBJ2-7; D is unresolved. Germline CDR1 is LNHNV and CDR2 is YYDKDF (reference sequence). This CDR3 spans 16 amino acids. V was cut by 0 bases and J by 2 bases, with 14 bases left in between. DNA of the CDR3: TGTGCCACCAGCAGAGATAGGGCGGCGGCCCCCTACGAGCAGTACTTC. The encoded protein is CATSRDRAAAPYEQYF.

The chain employs TRBV28 and TRBJ2-1; D may be TRBD1 (5 bases). V was clipped by 7 bases and J by 7 bases, with 14 bases between them. This CDR3 region has 13 residues. Germline loops: CDR1 MDHEN, CDR2 SYDVKM. The CDR3 DNA sequence: TGTGCCAGCACTTTGTCAAGGGGTAATGAGCAGTTCTTC. Encoded protein: CASTLSRGNEQFF.

The V and J genes are TRBV9 and TRBJ1-5; a possible D gene is TRBD1 (5 bases). This CDR3 comprises 14 residues. Germline loops: CDR1 SGDLS, CDR2 YYNGEE. Trimming took 4 bases from V and 5 from J, leaving 13 bases between them. The CDR3 is CASSKRDGDQPQHF. CDR3 DNA sequence: TGTGCCAGCAGCAAGAGGGACGGTGATCAGCCCCAGCATTTT.

The chain carries TRBV6-1 and TRBJ2-4, with D possibly being TRBD1 (7 bases). Trimming stripped 10 bases from V and 9 bases from J, with 22 bases between. The CDR3 consists of 14 residues. Per the germline V gene, CDR1 is MNHNS and CDR2 is SASEGT. CDR3 protein: CAIRGTVGPSIQYF. CDR3 DNA: TGTGCCATCCGGGGGACAGTAGGCCCTAGCATTCAGTACTTC.

The chain is built from TRBV2 and TRBJ2-5, with unresolved D. The germline V gene encodes CDR1 SNHLY and CDR2 FYNNEI. V was trimmed by 6 bases and J by 5 bases, leaving 10 bases between them. This CDR3 is 12 amino acids long. The CDR3 loop is CASRAEVETQYF. CDR3 bases: TGTGCCAGCAGAGCAGAAGTGGAGACCCAGTACTTC.

DNA of the CDR3: TGTGCCAGCAGCAAAGCTACAGGCGGAATCACAGATACGCAGTATTTT. This translates into CASSKATGGITDTQYF. The chain employs TRBV5-4 and TRBJ2-3; D perhaps matches TRBD1 (5 bases). V was shortened by 4 bases and J by 2 bases, with 17 bases between the two germline ends. Germline V gene sequence: CDR1 SGHNT, CDR2 YYREEE (reference sequence). The CDR3 is 16 amino acids.

This chain uses TRBV5-1 with TRBJ2-7, with 8 bases aligning to TRBD1. CDR3 length equals 15 residues. V dropped 0 bases and J dropped 5; count of bases not matched to a gene: 7. CDR1 and CDR2 (germline): SGHRS, YFSETQ. CDR3 residues: CASSLEGQGAHEQYF. The CDR3 DNA reads as TGCGCCAGCAGCTTGGAAGGACAGGGCGCCCACGAGCAGTACTTC.